This T cell receptor (beta chain) was captured by sequencing in a study of shared clonotypes between healthy human individuals. Study-wide background: A couple of female and three male donors aged 18 to 49 were enrolled. The study used three CD4 naive, three CD4 memory, two CD8 naive and one CD8 memory plate per donor.

Data came from immunoSEQ multiplex PCR; TCRdb stores just in-frame clones and leaves some out. The sample carries millions of clones, over 85% recorded once. A split of CD4+ cells into CD45RA+ naive and CD45RA-negative memory subsets was performed. General study results and limits: Between a few donors, naive CD4 clonotypes were shared at a level of about 5.3%.

V shed 0 bases and J 2 bases; nucleotides not matched to a gene: 13. Germline CDR1 SGHNT, CDR2 YYREEE (reference sequence). The CDR3 contains 18 residues. With respect to this clone: Its specificity is unknown.

This TCR was recovered from a man aged 18 to 30 in good health. The source material was naive CD4+ T cells sorted from blood. Subset: CD45RA+ positively selected. The V and J genes are TRBV5-4 and TRBJ1-2; 7 nucleotides line up with TRBD1. For the CDR3, the DNA is TGTGCCAGCAGCTTGGATGGGACAGTAGGAATGGGCAACTATGGCTACACCTTC. Residues: CASSLDGTVGMGNYGYTF.